This is a list of T cell receptor beta chains from one sample in a study of blood T cell repertoires in COVID-19. Sequencing was performed with immunoSEQ multiplex PCR; in TCRdb, only in-frame clones are kept and a portion is missing. The sample has under 85,000 clones, 70% to 90% seen once; the top ten hold roughly an eighth. The material sequenced was peripheral blood. These receptors were obtained from a human donor in a cohort sampled during active COVID-19. Each CDR3 is given with its conserved first and last residue. A D gene is named only where the DNA matches it firmly. A row's size may be missing; if present it is once, few, many or a size class.

V: TRBV11-2; J: TRBJ2-5; size: -; D: -; CDR3: CASSLDGSAGQETQYF; DNA: TGTGCCAGCAGCTTAGATGGGTCAGCAGGCCAAGAGACCCAGTACTTC
V: TRBV7-9; J: TRBJ1-4; size: -; D: -; CDR3: CASSLARQLTNEKLFF; DNA: TGTGCCAGCAGCTTAGCGCGGCAGCTGACTAATGAAAAACTGTTTTTT
V: TRBV5-4; J: TRBJ1-1; size: -; D: -; CDR3: CASSSTPGEGTEAFF; DNA: TGTGCCAGCAGCTCGACCCCGGGGGAGGGAACTGAAGCTTTCTTT
V: TRBV7-9; J: TRBJ2-2; size: -; D: -; CDR3: CASSLTRENTGELFF; DNA: TGTGCCAGCAGCTTAACCAGGGAAAACACCGGGGAGCTGTTTTTT
V: TRBV29-1; J: TRBJ2-3; size: -; D: TRBD2; CDR3: CSVERGLAGFRGTDTQYF; DNA: TGCAGCGTTGAAAGGGGACTAGCGGGGTTCCGAGGCACAGATACGCAGTATTTT
V: TRBV18; J: TRBJ2-7; size: few; D: TRBD2; CDR3: CASSPTSGGAIHEQYF; DNA: TGTGCCAGCTCACCCACTAGCGGGGGGGCGATCCACGAGCAGTACTTC
V: TRBV6-6; J: TRBJ2-5; size: once; D: -; CDR3: CASTRPGQETQYF; DNA: TGTGCCAGCACCCGTCCGGGCCAAGAGACCCAGTACTTC
V: TRBV15; J: TRBJ1-6; size: -; D: -; CDR3: CATSRGHPGYNSPLHF; DNA: TGTGCCACCAGCAGAGGGCACCCAGGGTATAATTCACCCCTCCACTTT
V: TRBV7-2; J: TRBJ1-1; size: once; D: -; CDR3: CASSKLGGSTEAFF; DNA: TGTGCCAGCAGCAAACTCGGGGGGAGTACTGAAGCTTTCTTT
V: TRBV11-3; J: TRBJ2-5; size: -; D: -; CDR3: CASSPSRGSPGETQYF; DNA: TGTGCCAGCAGCCCTAGCCGGGGGAGCCCCGGAGAGACCCAGTACTTC
V: TRBV7-7; J: TRBJ2-5; size: -; D: -; CDR3: CASSLAGRARETQYF; DNA: TGTGCCAGCAGCTTAGCCGGCAGGGCCAGAGAGACCCAGTACTTC
V: TRBV18; J: TRBJ2-7; size: -; D: -; CDR3: CASSLDNNYEQYF; DNA: TGTGCCAGCTCACTCGACAACAACTACGAGCAGTACTTC
V: TRBV9; J: TRBJ2-3; size: -; D: TRBD2; CDR3: CASSVAAGGWADTQYF; DNA: TGTGCCAGCAGCGTAGCGGCGGGGGGGTGGGCAGATACGCAGTATTTT
V: TRBV6-5; J: TRBJ2-4; size: -; D: -; CDR3: CASSYASSKNIQYF; DNA: TGTGCCAGCAGCTATGCAAGCTCCAAAAACATTCAGTACTTC
V: TRBV9; J: TRBJ1-6; size: -; D: TRBD1; CDR3: CASSVGRDRNSPLHF; DNA: TGTGCCAGCAGCGTAGGCCGGGACAGGAATTCACCCCTCCACTTT
V: TRBV5-6; J: TRBJ1-1; size: -; D: TRBD1; CDR3: CASTDRVEAFF; DNA: TGTGCCAGCACCGACAGGGTTGAAGCTTTCTTT
V: TRBV7-6; J: TRBJ2-5; size: -; D: TRBD1; CDR3: CASSLRGLGQETQYF; DNA: TGTGCCAGCAGCTTAAGGGGGCTCGGACAAGAGACCCAGTACTTC
V: TRBV6-2/TRBV6-3; J: TRBJ2-4; size: -; D: TRBD1; CDR3: CASSDPRVGQGKWYF; DNA: TGTGCCAGCAGTGACCCTCGAGTGGGACAGGGGAAGTGGTACTTC
V: TRBV11-3; J: TRBJ2-5; size: -; D: TRBD2; CDR3: CASSLGAGEPWETQYF; DNA: TGTGCCAGCAGCTTAGGGGCGGGAGAACCCTGGGAGACCCAGTACTTC
V: TRBV15; J: TRBJ1-3; size: -; D: TRBD1; CDR3: CATSRGPGQWSSGNTIYF; DNA: TGTGCCACCAGCAGAGGACCGGGACAGTGGAGCTCTGGAAACACCATATATTTT
V: TRBV6-5; J: TRBJ2-5; size: -; D: -; CDR3: CASSPQSQETQYF; DNA: TGTGCCAGCAGTCCTCAGTCCCAAGAGACCCAGTACTTC
V: TRBV7-2; J: TRBJ2-7; size: -; D: TRBD2; CDR3: CASSLTGGAYEQYF; DNA: TGTGCCAGCAGCTTAACCGGGGGGGCCTACGAGCAGTACTTC
V: TRBV5-1; J: TRBJ1-1; size: -; D: -; CDR3: CASRGGAGSTEAFF; DNA: TGCGCCAGCAGGGGAGGGGCGGGGAGTACTGAAGCTTTCTTT
V: TRBV30; J: TRBJ2-5; size: -; D: TRBD2; CDR3: CAWSLGLAGVQETQYF; DNA: TGTGCCTGGAGCCTAGGATTAGCGGGGGTGCAAGAGACCCAGTACTTC
V: TRBV19; J: TRBJ2-5; size: once; D: -; CDR3: CASSGTGGGGTQYF; DNA: TGTGCCAGTAGCGGGACAGGAGGGGGGGGGACCCAGTACTTC
V: TRBV7-2; J: TRBJ2-2; size: -; D: -; CDR3: CASSWGQDTGELFF; DNA: TGTGCCAGCAGCTGGGGACAAGACACCGGGGAGCTGTTTTTT
V: TRBV11-2; J: TRBJ1-3; size: -; D: -; CDR3: CASSQGGLENTIYF; DNA: TGTGCCAGCAGCCAAGGGGGTTTGGAAAACACCATATATTTT
V: TRBV14; J: TRBJ1-1; size: few; D: TRBD1; CDR3: CASSQAGGFTEAFF; DNA: TGTGCCAGCAGCCAAGCAGGGGGCTTCACTGAAGCTTTCTTT
V: TRBV11-2; J: TRBJ1-6; size: -; D: TRBD1; CDR3: CASSIGQAYNSPLHF; DNA: TGTGCCAGCAGCATAGGACAGGCGTATAATTCACCCCTCCACTTT
V: TRBV30; J: TRBJ1-6; size: -; D: -; CDR3: CACTEGLYNSPLHF; DNA: TGTGCCTGCACCGAAGGACTGTATAATTCACCCCTCCACTTT
V: TRBV9; J: TRBJ1-1; size: -; D: -; CDR3: CASSVEKGVNTEAFF; DNA: TGTGCCAGCAGCGTAGAGAAGGGGGTTAACACTGAAGCTTTCTTT
V: TRBV7-2; J: TRBJ1-4; size: -; D: -; CDR3: CASSFGEKLFF; DNA: TGTGCCAGCAGCTTCGGTGAAAAACTGTTTTTT
V: TRBV29-1; J: TRBJ1-6; size: -; D: -; CDR3: CSVWAYRRALGSPLHF; DNA: TGCAGCGTCTGGGCCTACAGGCGAGCGTTGGGTTCACCCCTCCACTTT
V: TRBV5-5; J: TRBJ1-6; size: -; D: -; CDR3: CASSLEPREGSPLHF; DNA: TGTGCCAGCAGCTTGGAGCCTAGGGAGGGGTCACCCCTCCACTTT
V: TRBV10-3; J: TRBJ2-3; size: -; D: TRBD2; CDR3: CAISAGLAGGPISPDTQYF; DNA: TGTGCCATCAGTGCGGGACTAGCGGGGGGGCCGATTAGTCCAGATACGCAGTATTTT
V: TRBV2; J: TRBJ2-2; size: -; D: TRBD2; CDR3: CASSESGGPSTGELFF; DNA: TGTGCCAGCAGTGAATCGGGGGGGCCGAGCACCGGGGAGCTGTTTTTT
V: TRBV4-1; J: TRBJ1-5; size: -; D: -; CDR3: CASSREPSGQPQHF; DNA: TGCGCCAGCAGCCGGGAGCCGAGTGGTCAGCCCCAGCATTTT
V: TRBV21-1; J: TRBJ1-4; size: -; D: -; CDR3: CASSKDRGAANEKLFF; DNA: TGTGCCAGCAGCAAAGACAGGGGGGCGGCTAATGAAAAACTGTTTTTT
V: TRBV20-1; J: TRBJ1-4; size: once; D: TRBD1; CDR3: CSASQGAGEKLFF; DNA: TGCAGTGCTAGTCAGGGGGCGGGTGAAAAACTGTTTTTT
V: TRBV5-4; J: TRBJ2-1; size: -; D: TRBD2; CDR3: CASSPSGGAANEQFF; DNA: TGTGCCAGCAGCCCTAGCGGGGGGGCTGCAAATGAGCAGTTCTTC
V: TRBV7-8; J: TRBJ1-2; size: -; D: -; CDR3: CASSHLGEGEYGYTF; DNA: TGTGCCAGCAGTCACCTCGGGGAGGGGGAGTATGGCTACACCTTC
V: TRBV7-9; J: TRBJ2-5; size: -; D: TRBD2; CDR3: CASSPGASGETQYF; DNA: TGTGCCAGCAGCCCCGGGGCTAGCGGAGAGACCCAGTACTTC
V: TRBV28; J: TRBJ2-1; size: -; D: TRBD1; CDR3: CASRKQGAEYNEQFF; DNA: TGTGCCAGCAGAAAACAGGGGGCGGAATACAATGAGCAGTTCTTC
V: TRBV5-5; J: TRBJ2-7; size: once; D: -; CDR3: CASSPSFSAHEQYF; DNA: TGTGCCAGCAGCCCCTCATTCAGTGCCCACGAGCAGTACTTC
V: TRBV10-3; J: TRBJ2-1; size: -; D: -; CDR3: CAISELGGYSYNEQFF; DNA: TGTGCCATCAGTGAACTCGGGGGTTACTCCTACAATGAGCAGTTCTTC
V: TRBV19; J: TRBJ2-4; size: -; D: TRBD2; CDR3: CASSITAFPGLAGGLAKNIQYF; DNA: TGTGCCAGTAGTATAACGGCCTTCCCGGGACTAGCGGGGGGGCTAGCCAAAAACATTCAGTACTTC
V: TRBV20-1; J: TRBJ1-2; size: -; D: TRBD1; CDR3: CSASVGRGTANYGYTF; DNA: TGCAGTGCTAGTGTCGGCAGGGGGACAGCTAACTATGGCTACACCTTC
V: TRBV29-1; J: TRBJ1-5; size: -; D: -; CDR3: CSVGQSDNQPQHF; DNA: TGCAGCGTTGGGCAGTCCGACAATCAGCCCCAGCATTTT
V: TRBV5-6; J: TRBJ2-3; size: -; D: TRBD1; CDR3: CASRGQGHTDTQYF; DNA: TGTGCCAGCAGGGGACAGGGGCACACAGATACGCAGTATTTT
V: TRBV6-5; J: TRBJ2-7; size: -; D: -; CDR3: CASSLGFQGYEQYF; DNA: TGTGCCAGCAGTTTGGGGTTTCAGGGTTACGAGCAGTACTTC
V: TRBV5-1; J: TRBJ2-2; size: -; D: TRBD1; CDR3: CASSAGIGQGSGELFF; DNA: TGCGCCAGCAGCGCTGGAATTGGACAGGGGTCCGGGGAGCTGTTTTTT
V: TRBV7-8; J: TRBJ1-2; size: -; D: -; CDR3: CASSLSSDRVYGYTF; DNA: TGTGCCAGCAGCTTATCATCGGACAGAGTCTATGGCTACACCTTC
V: TRBV15; J: TRBJ1-1; size: -; D: -; CDR3: CATSVRTVMNTEAFF; DNA: TGTGCCACCAGCGTAAGGACAGTAATGAACACTGAAGCTTTCTTT
V: TRBV5-4; J: TRBJ1-1; size: -; D: -; CDR3: CASSLMTGLNTEAFF; DNA: TGTGCCAGCAGCCTTATGACAGGATTGAACACTGAAGCTTTCTTT
V: TRBV7-9; J: TRBJ1-2; size: -; D: TRBD1; CDR3: CASSLSRTGGVGGYTF; DNA: TGTGCCAGCAGCTTATCCCGGACAGGGGGCGTAGGGGGCTACACCTTC
V: TRBV5-8; J: TRBJ1-5; size: -; D: -; CDR3: CASSLERAVNQPQHF; DNA: TGTGCCAGCAGCTTGGAGAGGGCCGTCAATCAGCCCCAGCATTTT
V: TRBV5-4; J: TRBJ2-6; size: -; D: -; CDR3: CASSLQDPGANVLTF; DNA: TGTGCCAGCAGCTTACAGGACCCTGGGGCCAACGTCCTGACTTTC
V: TRBV7-2; J: TRBJ1-5; size: -; D: -; CDR3: CASSLELVAGRQPQHF; DNA: TGTGCCAGCAGCTTAGAGCTGGTGGCAGGTCGACAGCCCCAGCATTTT